The next 16 T cell receptor beta chains were all read from a single sample in a study of shared clonotypes between healthy human individuals. Clones were sequenced by immunoSEQ multiplex PCR, and TCRdb holds only the in-frame ones, with some missing. In the table there are over 700,000 clones, approximately 77% of which are singletons. Specimen: memory CD4+ T cells sorted from blood. Subset: CD45RA-negative fraction. The source is a woman aged 25 to 39 in good health.

The rearrangement joins TRBV6-1 to TRBJ1-3, with TRBD1 matching over 10 bases. After removal of 6 bases from V and 8 bases from J, the junction contained 10 bases not matched to a gene. CDR1 is MNHNS and CDR2 is SASEGT in the germline V gene. The CDR3 contains 15 residues. The CDR3 bases are TGTGCCAGCAGCGCGACAGACAGGGGGCGGGACACCATATATTTT. It encodes CASSATDRGRDTIYF.

CDR3 protein: CASSPNSQTTDTQYF. In DNA form, the CDR3 reads TGCGCCAGCAGCCCCAACTCACAGACCACAGATACGCAGTATTTT. This rearrangement joins TRBV4-1 to TRBJ2-3, with unresolved D. CDR1 and CDR2 (germline): MGHRA, YSYEKL. Trimming left V 4 bases short and J 2 bases short, with 13 bases between. The CDR3 is 15 amino acids.

This clone was counted a single time. This rearrangement joins TRBV5-1 to TRBJ1-3; unclear D gene. The CDR3 loop spans 16 amino acids. Between the trimmed V and J ends, which lost 4 bases and 0 bases, there was a span of 14 bases. Germline V lookup: CDR1 SGHRS, CDR2 YFSETQ. CDR3: CASSIGNSLSGNTIYF. The CDR3 coding sequence is TGCGCCAGCAGCATCGGTAATAGCCTCTCTGGAAACACCATATATTTT.

CDR3 sequence: CASRRFRTGQGLADTQYF. CDR3 bases: TGTGCCAGCAGAAGATTCCGAACGGGACAGGGGCTGGCAGATACGCAGTATTTT. The rearrangement links TRBV2 to TRBJ2-3, with 10 positions matching TRBD1. The germline V gene has CDR1 SNHLY and CDR2 FYNNEI. This CDR3 spans 18 amino acids. Trimming took 6 bases from V and 4 from J; bases not matched to a gene: 16.

The chain links TRBV6-5 to TRBJ1-6, with D unresolved. The V gene lost 0 bases and the J gene lost 10 bases, with 7 bases spanning the gap. Germline assignment: CDR1 MNHEY and CDR2 SVGAGI. There are 13 residues in the CDR3. The CDR3 DNA is TGTGCCAGCAGTTACTCTTCAGTCTCACCCCTCCACTTT. It is translated as CASSYSSVSPLHF.

This clone was recorded many times. The rearrangement uses TRBV28 and TRBJ1-4; 9 bases match TRBD1. This CDR3 has 19 amino acids. V was pared by 5 bases and J by 8 bases, with 21 bases of the junction left unmatched. Germline CDR1 and CDR2: MDHEN and SYDVKM. The CDR3 bases are TGTGCCAGCAGTGCGATTCGGGACCGGGACAGGGTTTTTAGGGAAAAACTGTTTTTT. This gives the protein CASSAIRDRDRVFREKLFF. Full variable domain (outside the CDR3, taken from reference TRBV28 and TRBJ1-4): DVKVTQSSRYLVKRTGEKVFLECVQDMDHENMFWYRQDPGLGLRLIYFSYDVKMKEKGDIPEGYSVSREKKERFSLILESASTNQTSMYLCASSAIRDRDRVFREKLFFGSGTQLSVL.

The chain uses TRBV2 and TRBJ2-5; possibly TRBD2 for D (6 bases). CDR1 and CDR2 (germline): SNHLY, FYNNEI. The ends were cut back, 10 bases at V and 4 bases at J, with 13 bases in the middle. The CDR3 loop spans 12 amino acids. The CDR3 sequence: CAIAGSRETQYF. The CDR3 nucleotides read TGTGCCATTGCGGGGAGTAGAGAGACCCAGTACTTC.

This clone came up once. The V gene is TRBV6-5, the J gene TRBJ2-1; weak D call: TRBD2 (6 bases). Deletions cut 3 bases from V and 9 bases from J, with 12 bases between. The germline V gene encodes CDR1 MNHEY and CDR2 SVGAGI. The CDR3 is 13 residues long. In nucleotides, the CDR3 is TGTGCCAGCAGTTATCGGGAGTTGGGTGAGCAGTTCTTC. Encoded protein: CASSYRELGEQFF.

V usage is TRBV30 and J usage is TRBJ1-3; D is uncertain. The V and J ends lost 4 bases and 4 bases respectively, with 11 bases between them. Looked up from germline, CDR1 is GTSNPN and CDR2 is SVGIG (reference sequence). The CDR3 contains 13 residues. This chain's CDR3 is CAWTRGIGNTIYF. CDR3 DNA sequence: TGTGCCTGGACTCGAGGGATCGGAAACACCATATATTTT.

V usage is TRBV6-5 and J usage is TRBJ2-5; 15 nucleotides line up with TRBD2. Germline trimming cut 4 bases from V and 5 bases from J; bases unmatched to any gene: 5. There are 16 residues in the CDR3. CDR1 is MNHEY and CDR2 is SVGAGI in the germline V gene. CDR3 nucleotides: TGTGCCAGCAGTTCCGGACTAGCGGGAGGGCATGAGACCCAGTACTTC. Translating gives CASSSGLAGGHETQYF.

The chain links TRBV10-3 to TRBJ2-1; TRBD2 matches 13 bases. Germline V lookup: CDR1 ENHRY, CDR2 SYGVKD. This CDR3 contains 15 residues. V shed 5 bases, J shed 5 bases, and the junction held 3 bases outside the gene matches. The CDR3 loop is CAISMGLAGHNEQFF. Written as DNA, the CDR3 is TGTGCCATCAGTATGGGACTAGCGGGACACAATGAGCAGTTCTTC.

V gene TRBV4-1 combines with J gene TRBJ2-1; a possible D gene is TRBD1 (5 bases). CDR3 size: 17 residues. The V gene lost 1 base and the J gene lost 4 bases, with 17 bases spanning the gap. Per germline, CDR1 MGHRA and CDR2 YSYEKL. The CDR3 DNA reads TGCGCCAGCAGCCAAGTTTTGGGGCGGAGACGATACAATGAGCAGTTCTTC. Translation: CASSQVLGRRRYNEQFF.

This rearrangement joins TRBV18 to TRBJ2-2; no clear D gene. Germline CDR1 is KGHSH and CDR2 is LQKENI. This CDR3 comprises 13 residues. The V end was cut by 0 bases, the J end by 7 bases, with 6 bases between. The CDR3, as DNA: TGTGCCAGCTCACCACCGGGGTACGGGGAGCTGTTTTTT. Residues: CASSPPGYGELFF.

J is TRBJ2-2 and V is TRBV30; TRBD2 matches at 13 bases. The CDR3 runs to 16 residues. The germline V gene encodes CDR1 GTSNPN and CDR2 SVGIG (reference sequence). J gave up 4 bases and V 3 bases, and 5 bases lay outside the gene matches. CDR3 protein: CAWSGLAGERTGELFF. DNA for the CDR3: TGTGCCTGGAGCGGACTAGCGGGAGAGCGCACCGGGGAGCTGTTTTTT.

The chain recombines TRBV6-5 with TRBJ1-6, with 9 positions matching TRBD1. The CDR3 is 14 residues long. Looked up from germline, CDR1 is MNHEY and CDR2 is SVGAGI. The junction had 3 bases not matched to a gene; V was cut back by 4 bases and J by 8 bases. The DNA for the CDR3 is TGTGCCAGCAGTTTGGACAGGGGTGATTCACCCCTCCACTTT. Encoded protein: CASSLDRGDSPLHF.

This chain joins TRBV15 and TRBJ2-3; 13 bases line up with TRBD2. V shed 1 base and J 5 bases; nucleotides not matched to a gene: 3. The CDR3 runs to 16 residues. Germline-derived CDR1 and CDR2 are LNHNV and YYDKDF (reference sequence). The CDR3 loop is CATSRGTSGSGDTQYF. In DNA, the CDR3 is TGTGCCACCAGCAGAGGGACTAGCGGGAGTGGAGATACGCAGTATTTT.